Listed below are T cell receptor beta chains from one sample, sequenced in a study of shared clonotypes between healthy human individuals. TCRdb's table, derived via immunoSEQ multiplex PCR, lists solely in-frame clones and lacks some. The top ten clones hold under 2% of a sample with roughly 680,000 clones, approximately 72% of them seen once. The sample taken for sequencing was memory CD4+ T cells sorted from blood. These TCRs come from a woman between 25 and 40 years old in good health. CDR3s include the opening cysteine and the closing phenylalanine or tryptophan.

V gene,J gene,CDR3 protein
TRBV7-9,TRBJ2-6,CASSPQGSGANVLTF
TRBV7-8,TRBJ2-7,CASSLTQGTEQYF
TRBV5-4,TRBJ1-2,CASSLDSPRANYGYTF
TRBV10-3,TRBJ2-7,CAILRGSGSYEQYF
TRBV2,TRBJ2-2,CASRPETTGELFF
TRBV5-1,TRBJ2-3,CASSLIAGGPDTQYF
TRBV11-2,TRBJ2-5,CASTPRPAETQYF
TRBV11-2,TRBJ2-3,CASSLAPGRTARDTQYF
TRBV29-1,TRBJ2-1,CSVGGGRNDNEQFF
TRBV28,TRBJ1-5,CASSYRGFPLFNQPQHF
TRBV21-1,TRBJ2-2,CASSKWGLAREGYTGELFF
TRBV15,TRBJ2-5,CATSRDRGYQETQYF
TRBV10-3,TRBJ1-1,CAINRDSWNTEAFF
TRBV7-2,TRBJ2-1,CASSSTSLVNNEQFF
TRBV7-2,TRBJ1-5,CASSLTGGGNQPQHF
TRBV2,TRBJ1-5,CASTSNWSNQPQHF
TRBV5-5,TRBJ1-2,CASSLVPGGYGYTF
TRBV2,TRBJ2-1,CASCQSGNHNEQFF
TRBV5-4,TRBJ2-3,CASSFPMGQGEDTQYF
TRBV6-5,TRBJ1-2,CASSSRGTNYGYTF
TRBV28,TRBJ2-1,CASRLAPGLAYNWANEQFF
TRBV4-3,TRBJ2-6,CASSQANVLTF
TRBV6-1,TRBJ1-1,CASRRGQGINTEAFF
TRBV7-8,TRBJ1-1,CASSLVTDTEAFF
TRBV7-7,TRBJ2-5,CASSSLTGGGETQYF
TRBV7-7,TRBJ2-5,CASSRTGAEWETQYF
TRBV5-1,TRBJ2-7,CASSSSLAGGPYEQYF
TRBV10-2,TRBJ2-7,CASRGSYYEQYF